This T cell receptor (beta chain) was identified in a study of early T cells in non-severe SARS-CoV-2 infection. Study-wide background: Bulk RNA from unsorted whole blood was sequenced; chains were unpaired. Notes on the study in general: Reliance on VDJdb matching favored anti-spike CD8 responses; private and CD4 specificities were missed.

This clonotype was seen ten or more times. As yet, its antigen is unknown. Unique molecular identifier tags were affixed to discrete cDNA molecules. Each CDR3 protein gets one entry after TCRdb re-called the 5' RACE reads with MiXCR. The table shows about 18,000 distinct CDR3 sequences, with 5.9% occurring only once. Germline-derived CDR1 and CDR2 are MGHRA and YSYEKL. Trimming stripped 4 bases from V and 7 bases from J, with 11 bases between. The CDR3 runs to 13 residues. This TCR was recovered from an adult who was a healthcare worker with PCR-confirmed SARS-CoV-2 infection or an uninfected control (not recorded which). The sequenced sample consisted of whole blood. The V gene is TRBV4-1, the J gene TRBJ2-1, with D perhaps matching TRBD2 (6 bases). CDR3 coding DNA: TGCGCCAGCAGCCCACTAGCCAGTAATGAGCAGTTCTTC. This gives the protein CASSPLASNEQFF.